The 7 T cell receptor beta chains in this list originate from one sample, sequenced in a study of beta chain features in type 1 diabetes. The study reverse transcribed the entire isolated RNA, so it sequenced expressed TCRB transcripts. Sequencing used immunoSEQ multiplex PCR; TCRdb keeps in-frame clones, though not all of them. The table has 630,000 or so clones, more than 13% seen once. Study outcomes and limitations: TCRB CDR3s from Type 1 diabetes patients were moderately but significantly shorter in all four CD4+ subsets.

Their recognized antigens are unknown. Sequencing was performed on naive CD4+ T cells from blood. The receptor source for this set is a man younger than 30 with type 1 diabetes.

A few counts support this clone. The rearrangement links TRBV5-4 to TRBJ1-3; no definite D call. The CDR3 covers 18 residues. Germline V lookup: CDR1 SGHNT, CDR2 YYREEE (reference sequence). V gave up 0 bases and J gave up 0 bases, with 16 bases separating them. This chain's CDR3 is CASSLEAPGIRSGNTIYF. The CDR3 DNA sequence: TGTGCCAGCAGCTTGGAAGCTCCCGGCATTCGCTCTGGAAACACCATATATTTT.

There are a few counts of this clone. The chain uses TRBV6-1 and TRBJ1-2; 8 nucleotides align to TRBD1. Germline CDR1 reads MNHNS; CDR2 reads SASEGT. The CDR3 consists of 13 residues. Trimming removed 8 bases from V and 3 bases from J; junction bases left unmatched: 5. The CDR3 DNA is TGTGCCAGCGACAGGGGAAACGACTATGGCTACACCTTC. Its protein product is CASDRGNDYGYTF.

The V call is TRBV25-1, the J call TRBJ1-2, with a tentative D call TRBD1 (6 bases). Germline CDR1 and CDR2: MGHDK and SYGVNS. The CDR3 contains 15 residues. V dropped 3 bases and J dropped 5 bases, with 16 bases sitting between them. The CDR3 sequence is CASSDQGRGGYGYTF. DNA for the CDR3: TGTGCCAGCAGTGACCAGGGAAGAGGGGGGTATGGCTACACCTTC.

The rearrangement uses TRBV27 and TRBJ2-1; no definite D call. Trimming removed 8 bases from V and 3 bases from J, with 20 bases in between. Per germline, CDR1 MNHEY and CDR2 SMNVEV (reference sequence). The CDR3 extends over 16 amino acids. CDR3 DNA: TGTGCCAGCCCTACCCAAGGTCCGGATCACTACAATGAGCAGTTCTTC. Protein sequence: CASPTQGPDHYNEQFF.

This clone was detected a few times. The chain employs TRBV6-5 and TRBJ2-5; D might be TRBD1 or TRBD2, each matching 5 bases. CDR1 MNHEY and CDR2 SVGAGI come from the germline V gene. Trimming removed 1 base from V and 7 bases from J, with 13 bases in between. The CDR3 loop spans 14 amino acids. DNA for the CDR3: TGTGCCAGCAGTTACTTTGGGACGGTGGGGACCCAGTACTTC. Its protein product is CASSYFGTVGTQYF.

This clone was recorded a few times. The chain has TRBV6-5 and TRBJ2-1, with D tentatively TRBD1 (5 bases). V was cut by 2 bases and J by 2 bases, with 13 bases left in between. Per the germline V gene, CDR1 is MNHEY and CDR2 is SVGAGI. The CDR3 totals 16 residues. This chain's CDR3 is CASSYHGQGTYNEQFF. The CDR3 DNA is TGTGCCAGCAGTTACCACGGGCAGGGCACCTACAATGAGCAGTTCTTC.

The J gene is TRBJ2-5, the V gene TRBV10-3; 8 bases are a match to TRBD2. Germline V gene data show CDR1 as ENHRY and CDR2 as SYGVKD. The CDR3 runs to 17 residues. Trimming cost V 0 bases and J 2 bases; bases outside gene matches: 8. CDR3 sequence reads: CAISESITSGPQETQYF. The CDR3 coding sequence is TGTGCCATCAGTGAGTCGATTACTAGCGGACCTCAAGAGACCCAGTACTTC.